This T cell receptor beta chain was recorded in a study of blood T cell repertoires in COVID-19 (TCRdb year 2020). Regarding the study in general: The collaborator samples originated in the United States, Italy and Spain and spanned the acute and convalescent phases of COVID-19. The material from the prospective study consisted of cDNA or gDNA derived from T cells, B-cell-depleted T cells, or PBMCs. Deeply sampled blood TCRbeta repertoires from subjects exposed to, actively infected with, or recovered from COVID-19 were included in the dataset. The repertoires were released in a freely available public database meant as a resource for research on the immune response to SARS-CoV-2. The samples were drawn from two sources: the first 160 participants of the ongoing ImmuneRACE study, and about 1,300 subjects contributed by 6 global collaborators. Nearly every sample came with metadata listing a de-identified subject ID, COVID-19 status, age in years and sex. Where HLA class I and class II types were available, the types were taken from metadata supplied by the sample provider, not from assay-based typing.

The investigation overall reported the following: Clinical and demographic metadata were provided uncurated, with the amount varying by source and participant.

Of note for this clone: Its recognized antigen is unknown. No per-base quality is available; no much larger clone lies one base away.

The germline V gene gives CDR1 as ENHRY and CDR2 as SYGVKD. From the cysteine through the phenylalanine, the CDR3 covers 13 amino acids. Just the 39-base CDR3 DNA is kept, in frame starting at base 1. The junction carries 9 bases between V and J, which are trimmed by 6 bases and 4 bases respectively. The immunoSEQ Assay, a bias-controlled multiplex PCR, was used to amplify TCRbeta CDR3 regions from genomic DNA. The study's own analysis went as follows. Within the assay, amplification of reference gene primers was used to estimate how many nucleated cells each sample contained. To quantify the absolute abundance of each unique TCRbeta CDR3 rearrangement, sequence reads were collapsed and filtered. For each sample, productive Simpson clonality was calculated as the square root of Simpson's diversity index over productive rearrangements. This immuneACCESS table, as held by TCRdb, lists in-frame sequences with V and J called but not all clones. Of the missing ones, under half trace to an unresolved V gene in checked studies; the others have no known cause. V, J and clone size are taken as reported in that table, and D and trimming were inferred from the DNA itself. Across this sample there are a few hundred thousand clones, with 84% seen only once. The ten biggest clones cover 4.5% to 5.5% of the sample.

Another Seattle source contributed samples from volunteer blood donors who had recovered from COVID-19. The collaborating institutions used their own protocols to collect whole blood in K2EDTA tubes. For TCRbeta analysis, collaborators shipped samples as frozen whole blood, isolated PBMCs, or DNA extracted from either of those sample types. The sequencing sample was made of peripheral blood. This clonotype originated in a woman between 55 and 75 years old who had recovered from COVID-19. The rearrangement joined TRBV10-3 to TRBJ2-2, with a tentative D gene TRBD1 over 5 matching bases. The DNA reads TGTGCCATCAGGGAGACAGCCACCGGGGAGCTGTTTTTT. Its protein product is CAIRETATGELFF.